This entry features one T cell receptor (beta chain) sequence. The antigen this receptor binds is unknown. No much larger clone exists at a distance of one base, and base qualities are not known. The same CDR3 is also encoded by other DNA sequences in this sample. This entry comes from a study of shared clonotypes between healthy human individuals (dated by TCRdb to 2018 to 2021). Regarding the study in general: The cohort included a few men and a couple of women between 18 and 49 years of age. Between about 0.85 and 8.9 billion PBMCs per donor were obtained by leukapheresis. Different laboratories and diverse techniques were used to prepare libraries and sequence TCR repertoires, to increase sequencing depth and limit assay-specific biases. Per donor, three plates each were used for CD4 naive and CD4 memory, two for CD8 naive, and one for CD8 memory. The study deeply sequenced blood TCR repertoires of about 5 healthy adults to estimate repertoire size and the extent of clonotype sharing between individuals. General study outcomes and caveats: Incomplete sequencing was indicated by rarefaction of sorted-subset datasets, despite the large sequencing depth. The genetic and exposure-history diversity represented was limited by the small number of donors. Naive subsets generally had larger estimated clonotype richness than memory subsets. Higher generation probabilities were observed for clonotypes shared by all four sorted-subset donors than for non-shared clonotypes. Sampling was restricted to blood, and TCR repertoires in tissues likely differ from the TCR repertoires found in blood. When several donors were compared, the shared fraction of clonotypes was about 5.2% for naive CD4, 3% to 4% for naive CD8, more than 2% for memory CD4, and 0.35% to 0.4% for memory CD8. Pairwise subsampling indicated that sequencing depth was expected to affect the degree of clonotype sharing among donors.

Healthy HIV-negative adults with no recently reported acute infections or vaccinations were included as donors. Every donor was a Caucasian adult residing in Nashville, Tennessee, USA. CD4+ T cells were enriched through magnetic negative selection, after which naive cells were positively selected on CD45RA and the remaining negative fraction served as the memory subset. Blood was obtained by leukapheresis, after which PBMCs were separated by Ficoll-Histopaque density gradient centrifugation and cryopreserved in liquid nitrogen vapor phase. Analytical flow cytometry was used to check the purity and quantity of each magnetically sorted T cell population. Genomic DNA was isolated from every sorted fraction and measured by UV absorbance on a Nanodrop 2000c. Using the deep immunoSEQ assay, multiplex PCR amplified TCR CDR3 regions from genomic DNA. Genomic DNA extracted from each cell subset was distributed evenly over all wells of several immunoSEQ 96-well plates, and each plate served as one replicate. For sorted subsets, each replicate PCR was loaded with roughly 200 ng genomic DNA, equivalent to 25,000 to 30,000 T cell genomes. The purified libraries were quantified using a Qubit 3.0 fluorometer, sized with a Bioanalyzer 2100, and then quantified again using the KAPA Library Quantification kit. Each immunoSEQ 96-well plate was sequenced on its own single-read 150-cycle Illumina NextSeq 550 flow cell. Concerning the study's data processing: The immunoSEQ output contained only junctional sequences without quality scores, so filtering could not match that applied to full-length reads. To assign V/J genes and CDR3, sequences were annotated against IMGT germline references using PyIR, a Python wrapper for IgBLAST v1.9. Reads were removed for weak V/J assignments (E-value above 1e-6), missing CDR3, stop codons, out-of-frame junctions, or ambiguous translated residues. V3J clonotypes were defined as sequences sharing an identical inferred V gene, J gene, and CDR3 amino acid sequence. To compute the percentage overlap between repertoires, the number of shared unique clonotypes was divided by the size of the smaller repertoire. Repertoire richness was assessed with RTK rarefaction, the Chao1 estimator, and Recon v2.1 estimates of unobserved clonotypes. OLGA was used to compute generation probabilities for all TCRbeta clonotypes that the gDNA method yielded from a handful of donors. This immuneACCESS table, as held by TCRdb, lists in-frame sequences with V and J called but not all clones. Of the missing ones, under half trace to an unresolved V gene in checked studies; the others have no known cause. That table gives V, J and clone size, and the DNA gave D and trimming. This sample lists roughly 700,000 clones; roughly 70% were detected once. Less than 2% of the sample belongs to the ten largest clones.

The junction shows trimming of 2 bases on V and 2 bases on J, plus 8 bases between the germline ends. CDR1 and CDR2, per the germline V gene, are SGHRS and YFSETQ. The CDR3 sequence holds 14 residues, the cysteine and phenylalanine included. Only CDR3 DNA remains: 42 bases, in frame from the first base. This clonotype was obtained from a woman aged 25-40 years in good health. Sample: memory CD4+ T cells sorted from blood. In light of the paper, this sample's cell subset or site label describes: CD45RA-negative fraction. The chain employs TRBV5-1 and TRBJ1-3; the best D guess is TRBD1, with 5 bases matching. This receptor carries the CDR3 CASSFGTTGNTIYF. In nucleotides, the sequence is TGCGCCAGCAGCTTCGGGACGACTGGAAACACCATATATTTT.